Each of the 7 T cell receptor beta chains below was sequenced from the same sample in a study of control samples from healthy donors and cancer patients. Assay: immunoSEQ multiplex PCR; the TCRdb copy retains only in-frame clones and omits some. This table holds 65,000 to 100,000 clones, 90% to 95% found once. Sample: blood. The receptors shown here come from a man over 45 in good health.

The gene calls are TRBV6-6 and TRBJ1-1; no clear D gene. This CDR3 spans 13 amino acids. V was pared by 6 bases and J by 7 bases, with 15 bases between. Germline CDR1 reads MNHNY; CDR2 reads SVGAGI (reference sequence). The CDR3 nucleotides read TGTGCCAGCAGCCTTCAAGGACGCCGTGAAGCTTTCTTT. This sequence encodes CASSLQGRREAFF.

This clone was seen only once. The rearrangement joins TRBV7-2 to TRBJ2-7; TRBD1 agrees at 10 bases. The V gene end was trimmed by 4 bases and the J gene end by 6 bases; junction bases not matched to a gene: 0. The length of the CDR3 is 12 residues. The germline V gene encodes CDR1 SGHTA and CDR2 FQGNSA. The CDR3 reads CASSWTGGEQYF. In DNA form, the CDR3 reads TGTGCCAGCAGCTGGACAGGGGGCGAGCAGTACTTC.

This chain links TRBV6-6 with TRBJ1-1; unclear D gene. Trimming took off 7 bases at V and 1 base at J, with 10 bases between the two ends. The CDR3 is 13 residues long. CDR1 and CDR2 from the germline V gene are MNHNY and SVGAGI (reference sequence). The CDR3 here is CASTYLGNTEAFF. CDR3 nucleotide sequence: TGTGCCAGCACCTACCTTGGGAACACTGAAGCTTTCTTT.

The V and J genes are TRBV10-3 and TRBJ1-2; no firm D call. This CDR3 has 13 residues. V was clipped by 6 bases and J by 4 bases, with 12 bases between them. Germline assignment: CDR1 ENHRY and CDR2 SYGVKD. This CDR3 is CAIRGSSLYGYTF. CDR3 nucleotide sequence: TGTGCCATCAGAGGTTCTTCTCTCTATGGCTACACCTTC.

This chain joins TRBV7-2 and TRBJ2-3; D not certain. Deletions cut 1 base from V and 3 bases from J, with 8 bases between. The CDR3 totals 14 residues. Germline CDR1 and CDR2: SGHTA and FQGNSA. CDR3 sequence reads: CASSLVVQTDTQYF. The CDR3 nucleotides read TGTGCCAGCAGCTTAGTAGTGCAAACAGATACGCAGTATTTT.

This sequence joins TRBV18 and TRBJ1-3, with D unclear. The length of the CDR3 is 16 residues. The V end was cut by 3 bases, the J end by 4 bases, with 16 bases between. Germline CDR1 and CDR2: KGHSH and LQKENI. The DNA for the CDR3 is TGTGCCAGCTCACCGACTGACTCTAGCTTGGGAAACACCATATATTTT. Translated, it gives CASSPTDSSLGNTIYF.

The V and J genes are TRBV12-3 or TRBV12-4 and TRBJ1-4; D gene unclear. With 8 bases removed from V and 7 bases from J, the gap between germline ends came to 14 bases. This CDR3 has 13 amino acids. This chain's CDR3 is CASPKEGSEKLFF. CDR3 DNA sequence: TGTGCCAGCCCTAAGGAGGGATCTGAAAAACTGTTTTTT.